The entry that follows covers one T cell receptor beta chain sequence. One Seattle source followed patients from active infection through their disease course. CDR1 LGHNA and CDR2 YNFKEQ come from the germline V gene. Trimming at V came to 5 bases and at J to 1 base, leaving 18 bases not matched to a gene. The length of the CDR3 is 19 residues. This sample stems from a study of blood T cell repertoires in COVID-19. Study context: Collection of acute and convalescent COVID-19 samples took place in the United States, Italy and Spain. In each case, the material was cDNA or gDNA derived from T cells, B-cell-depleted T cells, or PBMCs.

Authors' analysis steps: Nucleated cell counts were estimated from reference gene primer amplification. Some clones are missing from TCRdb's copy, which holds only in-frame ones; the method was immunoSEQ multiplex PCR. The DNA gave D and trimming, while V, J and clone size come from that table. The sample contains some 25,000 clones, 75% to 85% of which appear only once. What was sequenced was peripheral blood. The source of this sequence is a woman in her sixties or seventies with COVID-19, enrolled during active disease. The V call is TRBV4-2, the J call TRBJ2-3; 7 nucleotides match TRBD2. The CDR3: CASSDQGSGTWGGTDTQYF. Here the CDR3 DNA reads TGTGCCAGCAGCGATCAAGGGAGCGGGACCTGGGGAGGCACAGATACGCAGTATTTT.